These 10 T cell receptor beta chains originate from one sample sequenced in a study of response to subunit inactivated influenza vaccine. MiXCR was run by TCRdb on the RT-PCR reads, yielding one entry per CDR3 protein. This sample has some 550,000 distinct CDR3 sequences; roughly 23% occur once, and the top ten carry under 3.5%. These same records also appear under a second study, on T cells expressing NK-cell markers. That study adds: 5'RACE template switching with UMIs produced the TCR beta cDNA.

Sequencing used CD4+ T cells sorted from PBMCs, obtained 11 to 12 days after vaccination. These receptors originate from a man in his fifties or sixties who received an inactivated influenza vaccine.

The chain is built from TRBV24-1 and TRBJ2-5; a weak D match, TRBD1 (5 bases). In germline, CDR1 is KGHDR, CDR2 SFDVKD. V was cut by 3 bases and J by 4 bases, with 20 bases left in between. CDR3 length: 17 residues. CDR3 sequence (DNA): TGTGCCACCAGTGATCCCCAGGCAGGGTCGGTAGCAGAGACCCAGTACTTC. It is translated as CATSDPQAGSVAETQYF.

V usage is TRBV10-3 and J usage is TRBJ1-5; D perhaps matches TRBD1 (6 bases). This CDR3 has 13 residues. Germline V gives CDR1 ENHRY, CDR2 SYGVKD. V dropped 6 bases and J dropped 5 bases, with 11 bases sitting between them. The CDR3, as DNA: TGTGCCATCAGACAGGGTTTAGATCAGCCCCAGCATTTT. Encoded protein: CAIRQGLDQPQHF.

The chain links TRBV7-9 to TRBJ2-1, with D perhaps given as TRBD1 or TRBD2 (5 bases each). Germline CDR1 reads SEHNR; CDR2 reads FQNEAQ (reference sequence). Trimming stripped 5 bases from V and 6 bases from J, with 11 bases between. The CDR3 sequence is 13 residues long. Here the CDR3 reads CASSLGTANEQFF. The DNA for the CDR3 is TGTGCCAGCAGCCTAGGGACCGCCAATGAGCAGTTCTTC.

The chain joins TRBV6-5 to TRBJ1-6, with D possibly being TRBD1 (5 bases). From germline, CDR1 is MNHEY and CDR2 SVGAGI. The V gene lost 0 bases and the J gene lost 2 bases, with 8 bases spanning the gap. The CDR3 runs to 16 residues. In DNA, the CDR3 is TGTGCCAGCAGTTACTCATCCAGGGCCTATAATTCACCCCTCCACTTT. Encoded protein: CASSYSSRAYNSPLHF.

This clonotype was seen more than once but under ten times. The chain carries TRBV12-3 or TRBV12-4 and TRBJ2-7; unclear D gene. The CDR3 contains 13 residues. Trimming took 2 bases from V and 5 from J, leaving 10 bases between them. CDR3 sequence (DNA): TGTGCCAGCAGTTTACGGACGTCGAACGAGCAGTACTTC. Protein: CASSLRTSNEQYF.

This clonotype was detected only a few times. The chain joins TRBV4-1 to TRBJ1-5; the D is unclear. The CDR3 runs 15 residues. Germline lookup yields CDR1 MGHRA and CDR2 YSYEKL. V lost 4 bases, J lost 6 bases, and 16 bases lay in between. CDR3 bases: TGCGCCAGCAGCCCAACCGGACTGACTGGTCAGCCCCAGCATTTT. Its translation is CASSPTGLTGQPQHF.

There are a few counts of this clonotype. Here the CDR3 DNA reads TGTGCCAGCAGTCCCCTGGGGGGACAGGGCAATCAGCCCCAGCATTTT. Protein sequence: CASSPLGGQGNQPQHF. This chain uses TRBV12-3 or TRBV12-4 with TRBJ1-5, with 8 bases fitting TRBD1. Trimming took 5 bases from V and 2 from J; bases not matched to a gene: 8. CDR3 length: 16 amino acids.

The rearrangement links TRBV15 to TRBJ2-5; the match to TRBD2 covers 7 bases. CDR1 is LNHNV and CDR2 is YYDKDF in the germline V gene (reference sequence). This CDR3 region has 15 residues. J gave up 4 bases and V 3 bases, and 8 bases lay outside the gene matches. CDR3 loop: CATSRGGTAGETQYF. CDR3 coding DNA: TGTGCCACCAGCAGGGGGGGGACGGCCGGAGAGACCCAGTACTTC.

This clonotype was seen more than once but under ten times. V is TRBV4-1 and J is TRBJ1-1; perhaps TRBD1 as D (5 bases). Germline CDR1 and CDR2: MGHRA and YSYEKL. Trimming stripped 6 bases from V and 2 bases from J, with 10 bases between. CDR3 size: 13 residues. CDR3 nucleotides: TGCGCCAGCAGAAAAGGGGATAACACTGAAGCTTTCTTT. As protein: CASRKGDNTEAFF.

V gene TRBV27 combines with J gene TRBJ2-1, with TRBD2 matching 13 bases. V was clipped by 5 bases and J by 8 bases; unmatched bases: 6. Germline V gene lookup returns CDR1 MNHEY and CDR2 SMNVEV (reference sequence). The CDR3 has 15 residues. CDR3 DNA sequence: TGTGCCAGCAGTCCAGGACTAGCGGGAGTTTATGAGCAGTTCTTC. The encoded protein is CASSPGLAGVYEQFF.